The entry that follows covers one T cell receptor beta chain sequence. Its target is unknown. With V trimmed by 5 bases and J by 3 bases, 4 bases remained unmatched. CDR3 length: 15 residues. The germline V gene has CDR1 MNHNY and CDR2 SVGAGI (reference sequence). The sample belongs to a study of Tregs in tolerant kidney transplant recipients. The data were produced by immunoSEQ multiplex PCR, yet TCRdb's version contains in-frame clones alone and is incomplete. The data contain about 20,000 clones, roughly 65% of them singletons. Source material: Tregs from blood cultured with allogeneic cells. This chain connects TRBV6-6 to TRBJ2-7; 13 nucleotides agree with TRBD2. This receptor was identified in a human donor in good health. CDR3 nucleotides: TGTGCCAGCAGTACTAGCGGGAGGGCCTTCTACGAGCAGTACTTC. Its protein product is CASSTSGRAFYEQYF.